This T cell receptor (beta chain) was found in a study of blood T cell repertoires in COVID-19. Study-level information: Sites in the United States, Italy and Spain provided acute and convalescent COVID-19 samples.

This clone was seen a handful of times. The protocol was immunoSEQ multiplex PCR, while the TCRdb copy is restricted to in-frame clones and leaves out a portion. The table lists around 450,000 clones, more than 85% of them singletons. The V and J ends lost 3 bases and 5 bases respectively, with 11 bases between them. This CDR3 region has 13 residues. Germline assignment: CDR1 DFQATT and CDR2 SNEGSKA (reference sequence). The sequence was obtained from a woman in her 30s with acute or convalescent COVID-19. The rearrangement joins TRBV20-1 to TRBJ1-5; a possible D gene is TRBD1 (5 bases). The specimen sequenced was peripheral blood. The CDR3 sequence is CSASRGDHQPQHF. Written as DNA, the CDR3 is TGCAGTGCTAGTCGCGGGGACCATCAGCCCCAGCATTTT.